This paragraph covers one T cell receptor beta chain sequence. The data were obtained in a study of low-dose radiotherapy and immunotherapy resistance in tumors. Study overall: Individuals in Cohort 2 had 1 Gy per fraction every two weeks, adding up to 13 Gy over 26 weeks.

Time point here: after trial treatment. Specified treatment: LDRT plus nivolumab, ipilimumab, low-dose cyclophosphamide and aspirin (RACIN trial). With 5 bases clipped from V and 3 bases from J, the junction kept 5 bases outside the gene matches. There are 15 residues in the CDR3. Alpha and beta chains were covered, as first-strand cDNA relied on TRAV- and TRBV-specific primers. The authors ran around 20 PCR cycles to amplify TCRs with a constant-region primer and V-primer adapter. Isolated mRNA underwent amplification via in vitro transcription. A single record per CDR3 protein comes from TCRdb applying MiXCR to the reads. The repertoire includes fewer than 110,000 distinct CDR3 sequences, less than 25% of them detected once, and about 4% sits in the top ten.

The gene calls are TRBV12-3 or TRBV12-4 and TRBJ2-1, with TRBD2 matching 9 bases. The TCR sequence derives from a male donor with prostate cancer. This specimen consisted of PBMCs, obtained after low-dose radiotherapy plus immunotherapy. This CDR3 reads CASSMSGRIYNEQFF. DNA of the CDR3: TGTGCCAGCAGTATGAGCGGGAGGATCTACAATGAGCAGTTCTTC.